Following are 30 T cell receptor beta chains from one sample sequenced in a study of early T cells in non-severe SARS-CoV-2 infection (dated by TCRdb to the early 2020s). The library relied on 5' RACE. The sequencer listed for this sample is NextSeq 500. The public reads were quality trimmed at Q25 with fastp and then assembled into clones with MiXCR by TCRdb, keeping productive beta chains. Each record represents a unique CDR3 protein, reported with the most common genes and DNA among its rows. Recorded for this sample are 15,000 to 20,000 distinct CDR3 sequences; around 6.1% of them occurred a single time. Together, the top ten hold about 6.4% of the sample. Sequenced material: whole blood, taken at baseline. The origin of the receptors is an adult who was a healthcare worker with PCR-confirmed SARS-CoV-2 infection or an uninfected control (not recorded which).

This clonotype has a count of ten or more. J is TRBJ2-1 and V is TRBV9, with 9 positions matching TRBD2. V lost 4 bases and J lost 5; bases outside the gene matches: 7. The V gene's germline CDR1 is SGDLS and CDR2 YYNGEE. The CDR3 runs 15 residues. The CDR3 here is CASSLRTSVDNEQFF. For the CDR3, the DNA is TGTGCCAGCAGCTTGCGGACTAGCGTCGACAATGAGCAGTTCTTC.

This clonotype is deemed medium-sized. The chain combines TRBV5-6 with TRBJ2-7, with D uncertain. Between the trimmed V and J ends, which lost 3 bases and 3 bases, there was a span of 4 bases. CDR1 SGHDT and CDR2 YYEEEE come from the germline V gene. The CDR3 loop spans 11 amino acids. The CDR3 DNA is TGTGCCAGCAGCTCCTACTACGAGCAGTACTTC. It encodes CASSSYYEQYF.

This clonotype was found many times. J is TRBJ1-5 and V is TRBV20-1; 7 bases align to TRBD1. The CDR3 is 20 residues long. Germline V gives CDR1 DFQATT, CDR2 SNEGSKA (reference sequence). The V and J ends lost 2 bases and 0 bases, in that order; junction bases with no gene match: 19. The CDR3 coding sequence is TGCAGTGCTAGACCTATCATCTGGGACAGCCGGACTTATAGCAATCAGCCCCAGCATTTT. This encodes CSARPIIWDSRTYSNQPQHF.

This clonotype has at least ten counts. The chain is built from TRBV5-5 and TRBJ2-7; possibly TRBD1 for D (5 bases). Germline CDR1 reads SGHKS; CDR2 reads YYEKEE (reference sequence). With 2 bases removed from V and 1 base from J, the gap between germline ends came to 7 bases. CDR3 length: 13 residues. The CDR3 sequence is CASSFDSSYEQYF. The CDR3 DNA is TGTGCCAGCAGCTTTGACAGTTCCTACGAGCAGTACTTC.

This clonotype was seen at least ten times. V is TRBV19 and J is TRBJ1-1; D is unresolved. With 5 bases removed from V and 0 bases from J, the gap between germline ends came to 7 bases. This CDR3 region has 13 residues. Per germline, CDR1 LNHDA and CDR2 SQIVND (reference sequence). The CDR3 region is CASSSTLNTEAFF. The CDR3 nucleotides read TGTGCCAGTAGTTCAACATTGAACACTGAAGCTTTCTTT.

This clonotype was detected ten times or more. This chain uses TRBV6-6 with TRBJ1-5; D uncertain. The CDR3 has 15 amino acids. Germline loops: CDR1 MNHNY, CDR2 SVGAGI (reference sequence). The V end was cut by 0 bases, the J end by 4 bases, with 10 bases between. CDR3 DNA sequence: TGTGCCAGCAGTTACTCCGGTTTAGGGAATCAGCCCCAGCATTTT. It is translated as CASSYSGLGNQPQHF.

The sample holds many counts of this clonotype. CDR3 loop: CASSQAFGGISTGELFF. The DNA of the CDR3 is TGCGCCAGCAGCCAAGCATTCGGGGGCATAAGCACCGGGGAGCTGTTTTTT. This rearrangement joins TRBV4-1 to TRBJ2-2; the D gene could be TRBD1 or TRBD2 (6 bases each). This CDR3 region has 17 residues. Deletions cut 1 base from V and 4 bases from J, with 16 bases between. Germline V gene data show CDR1 as MGHRA and CDR2 as YSYEKL.

This clonotype was counted at least ten times. This sequence joins TRBV20-1 and TRBJ2-7; 8 bases line up with TRBD1. This CDR3 has 14 amino acids. V lost 3 bases, J lost 5 bases, and 9 bases stayed unmatched. CDR1 and CDR2 from the germline V gene are DFQATT and SNEGSKA (reference sequence). CDR3: CSASMTGQGNEQYF. In DNA, the CDR3 is TGCAGTGCTAGTATGACAGGACAGGGCAACGAGCAGTACTTC.

The sample holds many counts of this clonotype. J is TRBJ1-1 and V is TRBV5-1; TRBD1 might be the D (6 bases). The CDR3 covers 13 residues. The germline V gene has CDR1 SGHRS and CDR2 YFSETQ. Between the trimmed V and J ends, which lost 2 bases and 5 bases, there was a span of 10 bases. The CDR3 nucleotides are TGCGCCAGCAGCTTACGGACAGAAACTGAAGCTTTCTTT. Translating gives CASSLRTETEAFF.

CDR3 coding DNA: TGTGCCAGCCGGATCAGCGGGACTAACTACGAGCAGTACTTC. Amino acids: CASRISGTNYEQYF. The chain has TRBV12-3 or TRBV12-4 and TRBJ2-7; 7 nucleotides line up with TRBD2. The ends lost 8 bases at V and 3 bases at J; junction bases unmatched: 10. This CDR3 is built from 14 residues.

This clonotype was recorded at least ten times. V gene TRBV5-4 combines with J gene TRBJ2-7, with 10 nucleotides matching TRBD2. The junction had 4 bases not matched to a gene; V was cut back by 1 base and J by 3 bases. The germline CDR1 and CDR2 sequences are SGHNT and YYREEE (reference sequence). The CDR3 spans 15 residues. This CDR3 is CASSLSTSGDYEQYF. The CDR3 DNA reads as TGTGCCAGCAGCTTGTCTACTAGCGGGGACTACGAGCAGTACTTC.

This clonotype was picked up a small number of times. This may be a read error: a much more frequent sequence differs by one nucleotide. The gene calls are TRBV4-1 and TRBJ1-1; D is undetermined. The CDR3 totals 13 residues. V shed 4 bases and J shed 0 bases, with 6 bases lying between them. The germline gives CDR1 MGHRA, CDR2 YSYEKL. DNA for the CDR3: TGCGCCAGCAGCCCCAGGTTGAACACTGAAGCTTTCTTT. Translated: CASSPRLNTEAFF.

This clonotype was detected ten times or more. The rearrangement uses TRBV4-1 and TRBJ1-2; unclear D gene. Trimming removed 2 bases from V and 0 bases from J, with 7 bases in between. CDR1 and CDR2 from the germline V gene are MGHRA and YSYEKL. The CDR3 spans 14 residues. The CDR3 sequence: CASSQWEANYGYTF. The CDR3 DNA reads TGCGCCAGCAGCCAATGGGAGGCTAACTATGGCTACACCTTC.

This chain connects TRBV6-5 to TRBJ2-1, with 7 bases identical to TRBD1. V shed 6 bases and J 15 bases; nucleotides not matched to a gene: 8. There are 11 residues in the CDR3. Germline V gene lookup returns CDR1 MNHEY and CDR2 SVGAGI. CDR3 in amino acids: CASSSDRDRFF. In DNA form, the CDR3 reads TGTGCCAGCAGCTCCGACAGGGACCGGTTCTTC.

This clonotype has a count of ten or more. The CDR3 region is CASSLDRGFSYEQYF. The CDR3 region has the DNA TGTGCCAGCAGCTTAGACAGGGGGTTTTCATACGAGCAGTACTTC. The J gene is TRBJ2-7, the V gene TRBV7-2, with 8 bases matching TRBD1. The CDR3 is 15 amino acids. V was pared by 1 base and J by 4 bases, with 6 bases of the junction left unmatched. CDR1 SGHTA and CDR2 FQGNSA come from the germline V gene. Filled out from reference TRBV7-2 and TRBJ2-7, the complete variable domain reads GAGVSQSPSNKVTEKGKDVELRCDPISGHTALYWYRQSLGQGLEFLIYFQGNSAPDKSGLPSDRFSAERTGGSVSTLTIQRTQQEDSAVYLCASSLDRGFSYEQYFGPGTRLTVT.

This clonotype was found many times. J is TRBJ1-5 and V is TRBV6-2 or TRBV6-3; TRBD1 agrees at 9 bases. V was clipped by 6 bases and J by 7 bases; unmatched bases: 10. Per the germline V gene, CDR1 is MNHEY and CDR2 is SVGEGT. The CDR3 has 15 amino acids. CDR3 DNA sequence: TGTGCCAGCAGCCTTGGGACAGGGAGAAACCAGCCCCAGCATTTT. Its protein is CASSLGTGRNQPQHF.

This clonotype came up a few times. The chain links TRBV7-9 to TRBJ1-1; no definite D call. Trimming left V 5 bases short and J 8 bases short, with 12 bases between. The CDR3 is made up of 12 amino acids. Germline CDR1 and CDR2: SEHNR and FQNEAQ (reference sequence). The CDR3 DNA reads as TGTGCCAGCAGCCGTGAGTCTTGGGAAGCTTTCTTT. It translates to CASSRESWEAFF. Using reference TRBV7-9 and TRBJ1-1 for the parts outside the CDR3, the full variable domain is DTGVSQNPRHKITKRGQNVTFRCDPISEHNRLYWYRQTLGQGPEFLTYFQNEAQLEKSRLLSDRFSAERPKGSFSTLEIQRTEQGDSAMYLCASSRESWEAFFGQGTRLTVV.

This clonotype was counted at least ten times. This sequence joins TRBV29-1 and TRBJ2-1; perhaps D is TRBD1 or TRBD2 (5 bases each). Between the trimmed V and J ends, which lost 3 bases and 2 bases, there was a span of 11 bases. This CDR3 contains 14 residues. Germline CDR1 is SQVTM and CDR2 is ANQGSEA. CDR3 region: CSVDPGTAYNEQFF. The CDR3 DNA follows: TGCAGCGTTGACCCCGGGACCGCCTACAATGAGCAGTTCTTC.

This clonotype came up many times. The V call is TRBV6-6, the J call TRBJ2-1; D is unclear. Germline values: CDR1 MNHNY, CDR2 SVGAGI (reference sequence). V was cut by 2 bases and J by 7 bases, with 0 bases left in between. The CDR3 has 10 amino acids. CDR3 region: CASSYNEQFF. Written as DNA, the CDR3 is TGTGCCAGCAGTTACAATGAGCAGTTCTTC.

This clonotype ranks as medium-sized. The chain recombines TRBV29-1 with TRBJ2-3, with 8 positions matching TRBD2. With V trimmed by 5 bases and J by 3 bases, 4 bases remained unmatched. CDR1 is SQVTM, CDR2 ANQGSEA, per germline. The CDR3 contains 13 residues. The CDR3 loop is CSVNGGGTDTQYF. The CDR3 nucleotides read TGCAGCGTTAACGGCGGGGGGACAGATACGCAGTATTTT.

This clonotype was observed at least ten times. The chain is built from TRBV14 and TRBJ2-7, with 8 bases that match TRBD1. V gave up 3 bases and J gave up 0 bases; unmatched junction bases: 4. The CDR3 extends over 15 amino acids. CDR1 is SGHDN, CDR2 FVKESK, per germline. The CDR3 DNA reads TGTGCCAGCAGCCAGGTGACAGGGGCCTCCTACGAGCAGTACTTC. Its protein product is CASSQVTGASYEQYF.

This clonotype was found many times. The DNA for the CDR3 is TGTGCCAGCAGTTTATTGCGCAGGGCAACTGAAGCTTTCTTT. This translates into CASSLLRRATEAFF. V gene TRBV28 combines with J gene TRBJ1-1; tentatively, D is TRBD1 (5 bases). The CDR3 consists of 14 residues. Germline V CDR1 and CDR2: MDHEN, SYDVKM. Trimming stripped 1 base from V and 5 bases from J, with 11 bases between.

This clonotype was detected ten times or more. The V and J genes are TRBV13 and TRBJ2-3, with TRBD1 identical over 12 bases. This CDR3 has 15 amino acids. Germline V gene lookup returns CDR1 PRHDT and CDR2 FYEKMQ (reference sequence). V lost 8 bases and J lost 2; bases outside the gene matches: 5. The CDR3 bases are TGTGCCAGCGGGGACAGGGGGCGGTCCACAGATACGCAGTATTTT. Translation: CASGDRGRSTDTQYF.

The V call is TRBV7-9, the J call TRBJ2-2; 8 positions match TRBD2. Trimming at V came to 5 bases and at J to 6 bases, leaving 5 bases not matched to a gene. Germline loops: CDR1 SEHNR, CDR2 FQNEAQ (reference sequence). The CDR3 extends over 14 amino acids. This CDR3 reads CASSPHGGAGELFF. The CDR3, as DNA: TGTGCCAGCAGCCCCCACGGGGGGGCCGGGGAGCTGTTTTTT.

This clonotype was detected many times. The V call is TRBV20-1, the J call TRBJ2-1; 7 bases are a match to TRBD1. The CDR3 runs to 14 residues. The germline gives CDR1 DFQATT, CDR2 SNEGSKA (reference sequence). V was clipped by 4 bases and J by 3 bases; unmatched bases: 6. The CDR3 is CSAIRQGVYNEQFF. The CDR3 DNA reads TGCAGTGCTATCCGACAGGGAGTCTACAATGAGCAGTTCTTC.

The CDR3 bases are TGCAGCGTCTCGACCGGGACTACCTCCTACGAGCAGTACTTC. Translation: CSVSTGTTSYEQYF. This chain joins TRBV29-1 and TRBJ2-7; 7 bases align to TRBD2. There are 14 residues in the CDR3. V lost 6 bases to trimming and J lost 0 bases; unmatched junction nucleotides: 8. Germline V CDR1 and CDR2: SQVTM, ANQGSEA.

This clonotype was seen repeatedly, ten times or more. The chain uses TRBV20-1 and TRBJ1-2, with 9 bases lining up with TRBD1. CDR1 and CDR2 from the germline V gene are DFQATT and SNEGSKA (reference sequence). This CDR3 is 14 amino acids long. The J segment lost 7 bases and the V segment lost 3 bases, leaving 9 bases of the junction unmatched. The CDR3 sequence: CSASPTGGKGGYTF. In nucleotides, the CDR3 is TGCAGTGCTAGTCCCACAGGGGGCAAGGGTGGCTACACCTTC.

This clonotype has ten or more counts. J is TRBJ2-3 and V is TRBV11-2, with D uncertain. The CDR3 extends over 12 amino acids. Deletions cut 6 bases from V and 5 bases from J, with 9 bases between. CDR1 is SGHAT, CDR2 FQNNGV, per germline. CDR3 in amino acids: CASSRWLDTQYF. The CDR3 nucleotides read TGTGCCAGCAGTCGGTGGTTAGATACGCAGTATTTT.

This clonotype was seen only a few times. The genes are TRBV6-1 and TRBJ1-3; D might be TRBD1 (6 bases). V was pared by 7 bases and J by 2 bases, with 12 bases between. Looked up from germline, CDR1 is MNHNS and CDR2 is SASEGT. The CDR3 runs 14 residues. The chain's CDR3 is CASNNAGAGNTIYF. The CDR3 bases are TGTGCCAGCAATAACGCAGGGGCTGGAAACACCATATATTTT.

The chain has TRBV12-3 or TRBV12-4 and TRBJ1-1; D not certain. The CDR3 spans 14 residues. The V and J ends lost 3 bases and 1 base respectively, with 9 bases between them. CDR3 protein: CASSLLGGNTEAFF. In nucleotides, the CDR3 is TGTGCCAGCAGTTTGCTGGGTGGGAACACTGAAGCTTTCTTT.